These 26 T cell receptor beta chains share one sample of origin, sequenced in a study of T-cell memory formation after mild COVID-19. TCRdb itself ran the 5' RACE reads through MiXCR, one entry per CDR3 protein. The sample contains 300,000 to 350,000 distinct CDR3 sequences, roughly an eighth of which appear only once. The sequencing sample was made of PBMCs or a T cell subset sorted from them (not recorded which). Source of these receptors: a man aged 18 to 30 who had mild COVID-19 (a few samples of this study predate the infection). Cell type and time point are not known.

The genes are TRBV6-2 or TRBV6-3 and TRBJ1-5, with D possibly being TRBD1 (6 bases). Per germline, CDR1 MNHEY and CDR2 SVGEGT. V was trimmed by 6 bases and J by 7 bases, leaving 19 bases between them. The CDR3 is 15 residues long. In DNA form, the CDR3 reads TGTGCCAGCAGAAATTACATGGCAGGGGACCAGCCCCAGCATTTT. This translates into CASRNYMAGDQPQHF.

This clonotype was seen a handful of times. The rearrangement uses TRBV12-3 or TRBV12-4 and TRBJ2-3; no clear D gene. The CDR3 runs to 16 residues. Trimming removed 1 base at V and 2 bases at J, with 13 bases between. DNA for the CDR3: TGTGCCAGCAGTTTAGGGTTAGCAATAGTCACAGATACGCAGTATTTT. It encodes CASSLGLAIVTDTQYF.

V gene TRBV7-9 combines with J gene TRBJ1-6; D is ambiguous. V was shortened by 5 bases and J by 4 bases, with 12 bases between the two germline ends. CDR3 length: 15 amino acids. CDR1 is SEHNR, CDR2 FQNEAQ, per germline (reference sequence). The CDR3, as DNA: TGTGCCAGCAGCCGAATGCCAGGTTATAATTCACCCCTCCACTTT. Amino acid sequence: CASSRMPGYNSPLHF.

V is TRBV28 and J is TRBJ2-7; D gene uncertain. Trimming removed 3 bases from V and 1 base from J, with 7 bases in between. This CDR3 is 13 amino acids long. Germline assignment: CDR1 MDHEN and CDR2 SYDVKM. CDR3 residues: CASSLAPSYEQYV. In DNA, the CDR3 is TGTGCCAGCAGTTTGGCGCCGTCCTACGAGCAGTACGTC.

At least ten counts were recorded for this clonotype. The chain employs TRBV20-1 and TRBJ2-1; 8 bases agree with TRBD2. Germline V gives CDR1 DFQATT, CDR2 SNEGSKA (reference sequence). The CDR3 sequence is 14 residues long. Trimming removed 0 bases from V and 9 bases from J; junction bases left unmatched: 7. The CDR3 coding sequence is TGCAGTGCTAGAGATCCCGGGCTAGCGGGTGAGCAGTTCTTC. Amino acids: CSARDPGLAGEQFF.

There are many counts of this clonotype. The V call is TRBV7-9, the J call TRBJ2-5, with D perhaps matching TRBD1 (5 bases). V lost 4 bases to trimming and J lost 5 bases, with 11 bases between them. CDR3 size: 13 residues. CDR1 and CDR2 from the germline V gene are SEHNR and FQNEAQ (reference sequence). CDR3 sequence reads: CASSYQGQETQYF. The CDR3 DNA is TGTGCCAGCAGCTACCAGGGCCAGGAGACCCAGTACTTC.

This clonotype turned up a few times. This sequence joins TRBV6-2 or TRBV6-3 and TRBJ2-1; no reliable D call. The germline CDR1 and CDR2 sequences are MNHEY and SVGEGT. The CDR3 loop spans 12 amino acids. V was pared by 1 base and J by 10 bases, with 8 bases between. The CDR3 loop reads CASSYYGWEQFF. The CDR3, as DNA: TGTGCCAGCAGTTACTATGGCTGGGAGCAGTTCTTC.

V usage is TRBV2 and J usage is TRBJ1-2; a weak D match, TRBD1 (6 bases). The CDR3 spans 15 residues. Trimming stripped 2 bases from V and 4 bases from J, with 14 bases between. CDR1 is SNHLY, CDR2 FYNNEI, per germline. CDR3 sequence: CASSELGGAGYGYTF. As DNA, the CDR3 is TGTGCCAGCAGTGAACTGGGGGGGGCTGGCTATGGCTACACCTTC.

This clonotype was seen a handful of times. The chain combines TRBV20-1 with TRBJ2-7; 7 bases align to TRBD1. The CDR3 has 13 amino acids. Germline V lookup: CDR1 DFQATT, CDR2 SNEGSKA (reference sequence). V dropped 0 bases and J dropped 3; count of bases not matched to a gene: 2. The CDR3 nucleotides read TGCAGTGCTAGAGATACAGGGGACTACGAGCAGTACTTC. This encodes CSARDTGDYEQYF.

The table lists this clonotype with a few counts. The chain carries TRBV3-2 and TRBJ2-1; the DNA was not used to check the table's D call, TRBD1. TRBV3-2 is tagged as a pseudogene. There are 14 residues in the CDR3. CDR3 DNA sequence: TGTGCCAGCATCGCGGGACAGGGGCACAATGAGCAGTTCTTC. It is translated as CASIAGQGHNEQFF.

The sample holds a few counts of this clonotype. The rearrangement uses TRBV7-9 and TRBJ1-2; 8 positions agree with TRBD1. The V gene end was trimmed by 4 bases and the J gene end by 4 bases; junction bases not matched to a gene: 8. This CDR3 contains 15 residues. The germline gives CDR1 SEHNR, CDR2 FQNEAQ (reference sequence). In DNA, the CDR3 is TGTGCCAGCAGCTCCGACAGGGGCGTAAGCTATGGCTACACCTTC. This codes for CASSSDRGVSYGYTF.

This clonotype was counted between two and nine times. This chain joins TRBV7-9 and TRBJ1-2; D is perhaps TRBD1 (5 bases). The V end was cut by 5 bases, the J end by 5 bases, with 9 bases between. Looked up from germline, CDR1 is SEHNR and CDR2 is FQNEAQ (reference sequence). This CDR3 is 12 amino acids long. This chain's CDR3 is CASSTGVYGYTF. The CDR3 nucleotides read TGTGCCAGCAGCACGGGGGTGTATGGCTACACCTTC. Based on the CDR3 plus reference TRBV7-9 and TRBJ1-2, the full variable domain is DTGVSQNPRHKITKRGQNVTFRCDPISEHNRLYWYRQTLGQGPEFLTYFQNEAQLEKSRLLSDRFSAERPKGSFSTLEIQRTEQGDSAMYLCASSTGVYGYTFGSGTRLTVV.

The rearrangement links TRBV7-2 to TRBJ2-3; TRBD2 matches 8 bases. Per germline, CDR1 SGHTA and CDR2 FQGNSA. This CDR3 spans 13 amino acids. The junction had 7 bases not matched to a gene; V was cut back by 6 bases and J by 8 bases. The DNA for the CDR3 is TGTGCCAGCAGGTCAATAGCGGGGCCTACGCAGTATTTT. It specifies CASRSIAGPTQYF.

This clonotype was counted between two and nine times. The chain combines TRBV18 with TRBJ2-5, with a possible D match to TRBD2 (5 bases). Germline V gives CDR1 KGHSH, CDR2 LQKENI. V was pared by 3 bases and J by 5 bases, with 19 bases between. The CDR3 is made up of 16 amino acids. The CDR3 DNA sequence: TGTGCCAGCTCACCTTCGGACTCCCCCATCCGGGAGACCCAGTACTTC. Protein sequence: CASSPSDSPIRETQYF. The whole variable domain, filled in from reference TRBV18 and TRBJ2-5, reads NAGVMQNPRHLVRRRGQEARLRCSPMKGHSHVYWYRQLPEEGLKFMVYLQKENIIDESGMPKERFSAEFPKEGPSILRIQQVVRGDSAAYFCASSPSDSPIRETQYFGPGTRLLVL.

This clonotype was observed a few times. The rearrangement links TRBV6-2 or TRBV6-3 to TRBJ1-1; D gene uncertain. Germline CDR1 reads MNHEY; CDR2 reads SVGEGT. The CDR3 is made up of 17 amino acids. Trimming took 2 bases from V and 5 from J, leaving 21 bases between them. This chain's CDR3 is CASSYDVSGGRRTEAFF. Here the CDR3 DNA reads TGTGCCAGCAGTTACGACGTTTCGGGAGGGCGACGGACTGAAGCTTTCTTT.

The V call is TRBV7-2, the J call TRBJ2-1; the D is unclear. Germline CDR1 is SGHTA and CDR2 is FQGNSA. Trimming cost V 5 bases and J 5 bases, with 10 bases left between them. The CDR3 length is 13 residues. The CDR3 DNA reads as TGTGCCAGCAGCATCGCCACTGACAATGAGCAGTTCTTC. It translates to CASSIATDNEQFF.

This chain connects TRBV4-2 to TRBJ1-5, with D unresolved. V lost 5 bases to trimming and J lost 3 bases, with 11 bases between them. Germline CDR1 is LGHNA and CDR2 is YNFKEQ. CDR3 length: 14 residues. The CDR3 DNA follows: TGTGCCAGCAGCGAGAGTACAGTCAATCAGCCCCAGCATTTT. It is translated as CASSESTVNQPQHF.

This chain connects TRBV10-3 to TRBJ2-5; 8 nucleotides line up with TRBD2. The CDR3 length is 12 residues. After removal of 11 bases from V and 2 bases from J, the junction contained 4 bases not matched to a gene. The germline V gene has CDR1 ENHRY and CDR2 SYGVKD. As DNA, the CDR3 is TGTGCCTCCGGGGGGGAACAAGAGACCCAGTACTTC. It codes for CASGGEQETQYF.

The genes are TRBV5-1 and TRBJ2-2, with TRBD1 matching over 8 bases. CDR3 length: 16 amino acids. CDR1 SGHRS and CDR2 YFSETQ come from the germline V gene. Trimming at V came to 1 base and at J to 4 bases, leaving 6 bases not matched to a gene. The CDR3 sequence is CASSLHRGMGTGELFF. For the CDR3, the DNA is TGCGCCAGCAGCTTGCACAGGGGGATGGGCACCGGGGAGCTGTTTTTT. Complete variable domain (other parts from reference TRBV5-1 and TRBJ2-2): KAGVTQTPRYLIKTRGQQVTLSCSPISGHRSVSWYQQTPGQGLQFLFEYFSETQRNKGNFPGRFSGRQFSNSRSEMNVSTLELGDSALYLCASSLHRGMGTGELFFGEGSRLTVL.

This clonotype came up a few times. The V gene is TRBV29-1, the J gene TRBJ2-1; TRBD2 agrees at 13 bases. CDR1 is SQVTM, CDR2 ANQGSEA, per germline. Germline trimming cut 4 bases from V and 6 bases from J; bases unmatched to any gene: 3. This CDR3 contains 14 residues. CDR3 bases: TGCAGCGTTGGATGGACTAGCGGGGGCAATGAGCAGTTCTTC. This sequence encodes CSVGWTSGGNEQFF.

This clonotype was counted at least ten times. V usage is TRBV7-9 and J usage is TRBJ2-7; D perhaps matches TRBD2 (5 bases). Per the germline V gene, CDR1 is SEHNR and CDR2 is FQNEAQ (reference sequence). The CDR3 is made up of 11 amino acids. Trimming stripped 3 bases from V and 9 bases from J, with 9 bases between. CDR3 region: CASSFSDGQYF. The DNA of the CDR3 is TGTGCCAGCAGCTTTAGCGACGGGCAGTACTTC.

The chain couples TRBV7-2 to TRBJ1-6, with a weak D call TRBD1 (6 bases). The CDR3 is 15 residues long. V was shortened by 3 bases and J by 7 bases, with 13 bases between the two germline ends. From germline, CDR1 is SGHTA and CDR2 FQGNSA. For the CDR3, the DNA is TGTGCCAGCAGCTTCGGGGGGGCAGGGAATTCACCCCTCCACTTT. Its protein is CASSFGGAGNSPLHF. Based on the CDR3 plus reference TRBV7-2 and TRBJ1-6, the full variable domain is GAGVSQSPSNKVTEKGKDVELRCDPISGHTALYWYRQSLGQGLEFLIYFQGNSAPDKSGLPSDRFSAERTGGSVSTLTIQRTQQEDSAVYLCASSFGGAGNSPLHFGNGTRLTVT.

This clonotype has a count of ten or more. The V gene is TRBV23-1, the J gene TRBJ2-1; TRBD1 agrees at 7 bases. TRBV23-1 is placed among ORFs of uncertain function. The length of the CDR3 is 15 residues. V dropped 6 bases and J dropped 7; count of bases not matched to a gene: 12. The CDR3 reads CASRKTGESVNEQFF. CDR3 nucleotide sequence: TGCGCCAGCAGAAAAACAGGGGAGTCGGTGAATGAGCAGTTCTTC.

The chain has TRBV25-1 and TRBJ1-4; D might be TRBD1 (6 bases). Germline lookup yields CDR1 MGHDK and CDR2 SYGVNS. The CDR3 is 15 residues long. Trimming removed 4 bases at V and 3 bases at J, with 12 bases between. CDR3 residues: CASSVGGAANEKLFF. The CDR3, as DNA: TGTGCCAGCAGTGTAGGGGGGGCGGCTAATGAAAAACTGTTTTTT.

This chain uses TRBV10-3 with TRBJ1-2, with D possibly being TRBD1 (5 bases). This CDR3 comprises 12 residues. Germline assignment: CDR1 ENHRY and CDR2 SYGVKD. V was trimmed by 3 bases and J by 8 bases, leaving 10 bases between them. In nucleotides, the CDR3 is TGTGCCATCAGTGAACAGGTCGTCGGCTACACCTTC. This gives the protein CAISEQVVGYTF.

This clonotype was recorded at least ten times. The chain has TRBV5-1 and TRBJ1-1; D is unclear. Per the germline V gene, CDR1 is SGHRS and CDR2 is YFSETQ. V lost 0 bases and J 4 bases, leaving 16 bases between the germline ends. The CDR3 spans 16 residues. The CDR3 reads CASSLVAGLRATEAFF. CDR3 sequence (DNA): TGCGCCAGCAGCTTGGTAGCCGGGCTTCGCGCCACTGAAGCTTTCTTT.